This T cell receptor beta chain was obtained from a study of blood T cell repertoires in COVID-19. Study-level information: Both acute and convalescent COVID-19 samples were obtained from the United States, Italy and Spain. PBMCs, B-cell-depleted T cells, or T cells provided the cDNA or gDNA that made up the material.

CDR1 is SGHNT, CDR2 YYREEE, per germline (reference sequence). The CDR3 has 14 residues. The junction had 8 bases not matched to a gene; V was cut back by 4 bases and J by 6 bases. Original data processing: For nucleated cells, counts were estimated from reference gene primer amplification. Measured with immunoSEQ multiplex PCR; TCRdb has only the in-frame clones, and not every one. Clone size and the V and J calls come from that table; the DNA yielded D and trimming. Here the sample spans roughly 140,000 clones, 85% to 90% being singletons. This TCR came from a woman aged 35 to 49 with acute or convalescent COVID-19. Material for sequencing was peripheral blood. The gene calls are TRBV5-4 and TRBJ1-1, with 8 bases that match TRBD1. The CDR3 reads CASSTDPGGSEAFF. Here the CDR3 DNA reads TGTGCCAGCAGCACGGACCCAGGGGGCTCTGAAGCTTTCTTT.